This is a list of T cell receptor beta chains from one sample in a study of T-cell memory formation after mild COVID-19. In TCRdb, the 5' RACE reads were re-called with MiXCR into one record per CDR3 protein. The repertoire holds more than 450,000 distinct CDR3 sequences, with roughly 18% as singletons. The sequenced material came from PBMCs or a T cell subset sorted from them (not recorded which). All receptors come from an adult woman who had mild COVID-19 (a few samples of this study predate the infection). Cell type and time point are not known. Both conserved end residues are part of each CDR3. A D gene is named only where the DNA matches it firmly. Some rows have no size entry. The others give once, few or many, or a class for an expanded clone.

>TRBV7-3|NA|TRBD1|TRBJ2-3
CASRLSQGADTQYF
TGTGCCAGCAGGTTGTCGCAGGGGGCAGATACGCAGTATTTT
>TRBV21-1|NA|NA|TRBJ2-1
CASRVLGGQRSNNEQFF
TGTGCCAGCAGGGTCCTTGGGGGGCAGCGCTCCAACAATGAGCAGTTCTTC
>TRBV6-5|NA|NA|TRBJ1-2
CASSYTRSQGGYTF
TGTGCCAGCAGTTACACTCGGTCGCAGGGAGGCTACACCTTC
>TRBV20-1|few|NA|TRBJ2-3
CSASDPGHGAKDTQYF
TGCAGTGCTAGCGACCCGGGCCACGGGGCGAAAGATACGCAGTATTTT
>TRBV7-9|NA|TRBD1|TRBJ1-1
CASSGGQGANTEAFF
TGTGCCAGCAGCGGCGGACAGGGGGCGAACACTGAAGCTTTCTTT
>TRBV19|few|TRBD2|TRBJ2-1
CASSSGRGNEQFF
TGTGCCAGTAGTAGCGGGAGAGGCAATGAGCAGTTCTTC
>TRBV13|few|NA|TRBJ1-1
CASSSPSSGTEAFF
TGTGCCAGCAGCTCACCAAGCTCGGGCACTGAAGCTTTCTTT
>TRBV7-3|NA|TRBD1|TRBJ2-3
CASSVRTGRTDTQYF
TGTGCCAGCAGCGTCAGGACAGGGAGGACAGATACGCAGTATTTT
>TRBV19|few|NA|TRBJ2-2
CASSTATTYTGELFF
TGTGCCAGTAGTACCGCGACGACGTACACCGGGGAGCTGTTTTTT
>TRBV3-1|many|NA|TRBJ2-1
CASSQYLVRQGSSYNEQFF
TGTGCCAGCAGCCAATATCTAGTTCGGCAGGGGAGCTCCTACAATGAGCAGTTCTTC
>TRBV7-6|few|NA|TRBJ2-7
CASSETTGLDYEQYF
TGTGCCAGCAGCGAGACGACAGGTTTGGACTACGAGCAGTACTTC
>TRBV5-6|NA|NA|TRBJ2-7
CASSLGAGVSYEQYF
TGTGCCAGCAGCTTGGGTGCCGGGGTTTCCTACGAGCAGTACTTC
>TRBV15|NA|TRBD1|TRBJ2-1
CATSRTATGDIYNEQFF
TGTGCCACCAGCAGAACCGCCACAGGGGACATCTACAATGAGCAGTTCTTC
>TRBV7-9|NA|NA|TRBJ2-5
CASSLPTGRRETQYF
TGTGCCAGCAGCTTACCCACAGGGAGGAGAGAGACCCAGTACTTC
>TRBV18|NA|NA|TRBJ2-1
CASSPLDSNSYEQFF
TGTGCCAGCTCACCACTGGACAGTAACTCTTATGAGCAGTTCTTC
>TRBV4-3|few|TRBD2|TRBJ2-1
CASSQDPTSGPPGEQFF
TGCGCCAGCAGCCAAGATCCCACTAGCGGACCCCCCGGGGAGCAGTTCTTC
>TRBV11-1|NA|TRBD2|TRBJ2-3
CASSRAVAGRDDTQYF
TGTGCCAGCAGCAGAGCGGTAGCGGGGAGAGACGATACGCAGTATTTT
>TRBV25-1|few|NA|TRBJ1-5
CASGGGNQPQHF
TGTGCCAGCGGCGGGGGCAATCAGCCCCAGCATTTT
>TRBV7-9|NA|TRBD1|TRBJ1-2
CASSLAKGATVSYGYTF
TGTGCCAGCAGCTTAGCGAAGGGGGCGACAGTATCCTATGGCTACACCTTC
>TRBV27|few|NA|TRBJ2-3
CASSTLRADTQYF
TGTGCCAGCAGCACCCTTAGAGCAGATACGCAGTATTTT
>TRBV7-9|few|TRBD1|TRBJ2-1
CASSLFFTGVVNEQFF
TGTGCCAGCAGCTTATTTTTCACAGGGGTGGTCAATGAGCAGTTCTTC
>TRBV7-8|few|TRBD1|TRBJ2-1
CASSSPLTGGNEQFF
TGTGCCAGCAGCTCGCCCTTGACAGGGGGCAATGAGCAGTTCTTC
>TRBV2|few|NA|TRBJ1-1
CASRGARTEAFF
TGTGCCAGCAGAGGGGCCCGAACTGAAGCTTTCTTT
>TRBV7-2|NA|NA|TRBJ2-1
CASSLERGRRGPNEQFF
TGTGCCAGCAGCCTCGAAAGAGGACGGCGGGGGCCCAATGAGCAGTTCTTC
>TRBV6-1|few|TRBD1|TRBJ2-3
CASRLQGAADTQYF
TGTGCCAGCAGGTTACAGGGGGCCGCAGATACGCAGTATTTT